This T cell receptor beta chain derives from a study of identical twins. TCRdb independently ran MiXCR on the 5' RACE reads; one entry per CDR3 protein. The table shows about 550,000 distinct CDR3 sequences, with approximately 20% occurring only once. Note on this clonotype: Its cognate antigen is unknown.

Donors uniformly comprised healthy Caucasians. Study conclusions and caveats: Conclusions leaned on cross-sectional statistical analysis and did not track the same donors over time.

There are 17 residues in the CDR3. J was trimmed by 6 bases and V by 0 bases; bases with no gene match: 11. Germline assignment: CDR1 SGHRS and CDR2 YFSETQ. The same sample was also studied in work on yellow fever vaccine responses in identical twins.

Sequenced material: CD4+ T cells sorted from blood. The chain uses TRBV5-1 and TRBJ2-1; TRBD1 matches at 8 bases. The receptor was isolated from a woman in her late teens or twenties in good health. CDR3 residues: CASSLGGTGYSGNEQFF. The CDR3 DNA is TGCGCCAGCAGCTTGGGCGGGACAGGTTATTCGGGCAATGAGCAGTTCTTC. The variable domain in full, completed from reference TRBV5-1 and TRBJ2-1, reads KAGVTQTPRYLIKTRGQQVTLSCSPISGHRSVSWYQQTPGQGLQFLFEYFSETQRNKGNFPGRFSGRQFSNSRSEMNVSTLELGDSALYLCASSLGGTGYSGNEQFFGPGTRLTVL.